This is a list of T cell receptor beta chains from one sample in a study of human T cells and chemical hapten exposure. TCRdb analysed the RACE reads with MiXCR anew, one entry per CDR3 protein. The data hold about 82,000 distinct CDR3 sequences, with about 10% observed a single time. The sequences come from whole blood, collected in connection with sensitization to the hapten diphenylcyclopropenone (DPC). The receptors originated from a woman aged 50 to 60 with alopecia areata. Some clones in this sample may be carry-over from other donors' samples. The conserved cysteine and the conserved F or W are not part of the CDR3 here. Each record gives: D gene, J gene, V gene, clone size, CDR3 protein. The D gene is left open where the match is weak. A clone size is listed for some rows: how often the clone was seen (once, few, many), or a class if it is expanded.

>.|TRBJ2-6|TRBV4-3|few
ASSQGSPQASGANVLT
>.|TRBJ2-2|TRBV30|few
AWSNVPGELF
>TRBD1|TRBJ2-2|TRBV30|few
AWRVSGGDGELF
>.|TRBJ2-7|TRBV12-3/TRBV12-4|few
ASSRYLRVGTYEQY
>.|TRBJ1-4|TRBV7-2|.
ASSLSSLYEKLF
>.|TRBJ2-3|TRBV21-1|medium-sized
ASILAGRGDTQY
>TRBD2|TRBJ2-1|TRBV29-1|.
SAGAWGGIDEQF
>.|TRBJ1-1|TRBV7-3|few
ASSFTGRTEAF
>TRBD2|TRBJ2-3|TRBV7-3|.
ASSQGTSGREGDTQY
>TRBD2|TRBJ2-1|TRBV28|many
ASKGLAGANEQF
>.|TRBJ1-2|TRBV18|few
ASSPGGGEVYGYT
>.|TRBJ2-1|TRBV7-2|few
ASSLSAGVNEQF
>.|TRBJ1-3|TRBV13|few
ASSFFKQGTLGNTIY
>.|TRBJ2-1|TRBV2|.
ASRRGHNEQF
>.|TRBJ2-1|TRBV6-6|many
ASGTDEQF
>TRBD2|TRBJ2-3|TRBV20-1|few
SARGLAAQYTDTQY
>.|TRBJ1-1|TRBV5-1|few
ASSLVGGYTEAF
>.|TRBJ1-5|TRBV6-2/TRBV6-3|many
ASSNGQNNQPQH
>.|TRBJ1-1|TRBV2|many
ASRGAEAF
>TRBD2|TRBJ2-5|TRBV25-1|.
ASSRLAEGNQETQY
>TRBD2|TRBJ2-1|TRBV3-1|few
ASSRTSETYNEQF
>.|TRBJ2-5|TRBV2|.
ASSEAPKVWETQY
>.|TRBJ1-5|TRBV7-2|many
ASTLSGGPQH
>.|TRBJ2-1|TRBV4-2|few
ASSQEARWNEQF
>.|TRBJ1-1|TRBV7-3|.
ASSLTQLRDTEAF
>TRBD1|TRBJ2-2|TRBV10-3|few
AIGLPTGQANTGELF
>.|TRBJ2-1|TRBV7-2|few
ASSPPGLSYNEQF
>.|TRBJ1-1|TRBV3-1|few
ASSQARAEAF
>.|TRBJ2-7|TRBV6-1|few
ASSESWGGGEQY
>.|TRBJ1-1|TRBV9|many
ASSAGSEAF
>.|TRBJ1-1|TRBV3-1|many
ASSQQPDMNTEAF
>TRBD2|TRBJ2-7|TRBV28|.
ASVGTSPGEQY
>.|TRBJ2-1|TRBV11-2|.
ASRWGSSEDDNEQF
>TRBD1|TRBJ2-5|TRBV27|.
ASSRQGTLKTQY
>.|TRBJ2-5|TRBV6-2/TRBV6-3|.
ASSEAEVQETQY
>.|TRBJ1-2|TRBV19|many
ASSLDQVRGYT
>TRBD1|TRBJ2-1|TRBV29-1|few
SVEGSRDRAYNEQF
>.|TRBJ2-3|TRBV7-2|few
ASTTQGTDTQY
>TRBD2|TRBJ2-4|TRBV12-3/TRBV12-4|few
ASSSGLAGGIAKNIQY
>.|TRBJ2-7|TRBV4-1|many
ASSQALAPDEQY
>TRBD1|TRBJ1-1|TRBV7-8|many
ASSSPLAGTGNTEAF
>.|TRBJ1-3|TRBV12-3/TRBV12-4|.
ASSRPGISGNTIY
>.|TRBJ2-2|TRBV27|many
ASSLTGLNTGELF
>TRBD2|TRBJ2-1|TRBV7-9|.
ASSPSGGSYNEQF
>.|TRBJ1-1|TRBV6-2/TRBV6-3|many
ASQFLTHAGLVNTEAF
>.|TRBJ2-1|TRBV29-1|few
SVGQSYNEQF
>.|TRBJ1-3|TRBV11-2|.
ASSLAGDSGNTIY
>.|TRBJ2-1|TRBV7-7|.
ASSLGIIGSIHEQF
>TRBD1|TRBJ2-7|TRBV5-4|.
ASTPRTGSSYEQY
>.|TRBJ1-5|TRBV18|many
ASSPTGQSYQPQH
>.|TRBJ2-1|TRBV28|.
ASSTADPPGQF
>TRBD1|TRBJ2-2|TRBV2|.
ASIGTGVPGELF
>TRBD2|TRBJ2-3|TRBV10-3|many
AIRAGVTTDTQY
>.|TRBJ1-1|TRBV6-4|.
ASSDPRDTAEAF